The next 8 T cell receptor beta chains were all read from a single sample in a study of blood T cell repertoires in COVID-19. Sequencing used immunoSEQ multiplex PCR; TCRdb keeps in-frame clones, though not all of them. The sample holds some 70,000 clones, about 90% seen once. Sequenced input: peripheral blood. The origin of the receptors is a human donor in a cohort sampled during active COVID-19.

The chain employs TRBV9 and TRBJ2-1, with a possible D match to TRBD2 (6 bases). V lost 0 bases, J lost 0 bases, and 13 bases lay in between. The germline V gene encodes CDR1 SGDLS and CDR2 YYNGEE. CDR3 size: 17 residues. The CDR3 sequence is CASSVGALADSYNEQFF. In DNA form, the CDR3 reads TGTGCCAGCAGCGTAGGGGCGTTAGCGGACTCCTACAATGAGCAGTTCTTC.

The chain employs TRBV7-8 and TRBJ2-1; D not certain. The CDR3 length is 13 residues. Germline CDR1 reads SGHVS; CDR2 reads FQNEAQ. V was shortened by 1 base and J by 15 bases, with 16 bases between the two germline ends. The DNA of the CDR3 is TGTGCCAGCAGCTTAGAAGCCTCCATATCTTGGTTCTTC. This translates into CASSLEASISWFF.

The V call is TRBV5-1, the J call TRBJ2-2; TRBD1 agrees at 9 bases. The CDR3 loop spans 14 amino acids. Germline CDR1 SGHRS, CDR2 YFSETQ. Losses at the gene ends were 4 bases for V and 7 bases for J; bases not matched to a gene: 5. CDR3 sequence reads: CASSGTGSVGELFF. The CDR3 nucleotides are TGCGCCAGCAGCGGGACAGGGTCCGTCGGGGAGCTGTTTTTT.

The V call is TRBV19, the J call TRBJ2-7; D not certain. CDR1 is LNHDA, CDR2 SQIVND, per germline (reference sequence). The CDR3 spans 13 residues. V lost 2 bases and J lost 1, with 6 bases in between. The CDR3 loop reads CASSINLSYEQYF. CDR3 nucleotide sequence: TGTGCCAGTAGTATAAATCTTTCCTACGAGCAGTACTTC.

The rearrangement uses TRBV9 and TRBJ2-7; TRBD1 is a possible D gene (6 bases). The CDR3 totals 15 residues. Trimming cost V 0 bases and J 0 bases, with 10 bases left between them. CDR1 is SGDLS and CDR2 is YYNGEE in the germline V gene. The CDR3 coding sequence is TGTGCCAGCAGCGTAGATCCGGACAGCTCCTACGAGCAGTACTTC. Translated, it gives CASSVDPDSSYEQYF.

The genes are TRBV9 and TRBJ2-3, with a possible D match to TRBD1 (5 bases). The CDR3 extends over 16 amino acids. Trimming removed 0 bases from V and 3 bases from J, with 14 bases in between. Per the germline V gene, CDR1 is SGDLS and CDR2 is YYNGEE. The CDR3 nucleotides are TGTGCCAGCAGCGTAGGGGTCTCAGGGCAGACAGATACGCAGTATTTT. Its protein product is CASSVGVSGQTDTQYF.

The chain is built from TRBV24-1 and TRBJ2-1; 10 nucleotides agree with TRBD1. The CDR3 loop spans 14 amino acids. With 9 bases clipped from V and 7 bases from J, the junction kept 8 bases outside the gene matches. Germline CDR1 KGHDR, CDR2 SFDVKD. The CDR3 loop is CATGTGTGVNEQFF. In DNA, the CDR3 is TGTGCCACCGGGACCGGGACAGGGGTAAATGAGCAGTTCTTC.

This chain links TRBV19 with TRBJ1-3; 9 positions match TRBD1. The V gene end was trimmed by 3 bases and the J gene end by 11 bases; junction bases not matched to a gene: 8. The germline V gene has CDR1 LNHDA and CDR2 SQIVND (reference sequence). The CDR3 extends over 14 amino acids. The CDR3 loop is CASSIRTGDVAIYF. CDR3 in DNA: TGTGCCAGTAGTATCCGGACAGGGGATGTCGCCATATATTTT. Full variable domain (missing parts from reference TRBV19 and TRBJ1-3): DGGITQSPKYLFRKEGQNVTLSCEQNLNHDAMYWYRQDPGQGLRLIYYSQIVNDFQKGDIAEGYSVSREKKESFPLTVTSAQKNPTAFYLCASSIRTGDVAIYFGEGSWLTVV.